Sequencing of this T cell receptor beta chain was carried out in a study of T cells in narcolepsy. Generated by immunoSEQ multiplex PCR, the TCRdb table keeps only in-frame clones and is missing some. The sample records 30,000 to 35,000 clones, around 80% being singletons. As for this clone: The antigen is undetermined.

This CDR3 comprises 13 residues. The V gene lost 1 base and the J gene lost 10 bases, with 9 bases spanning the gap. Germline loops: CDR1 SGHRS, CDR2 YFSETQ. Study conclusions and caveats: Reportedly, autoreactive clonotypes were serially detected in patients' blood but not controls'.

The chain recombines TRBV5-1 with TRBJ1-6; D not resolved. Sequencing was done on a sample of memory (CD45RA-) CD4+ T cells from blood. The source of this sequence is a human donor in good health. CDR3 nucleotide sequence: TGCGCCAGCAGCTTGCAAGAATCCTCACCCCTCCACTTT. The encoded protein is CASSLQESSPLHF. The complete variable domain, with remaining parts taken from reference TRBV5-1 and TRBJ1-6, reads KAGVTQTPRYLIKTRGQQVTLSCSPISGHRSVSWYQQTPGQGLQFLFEYFSETQRNKGNFPGRFSGRQFSNSRSEMNVSTLELGDSALYLCASSLQESSPLHFGNGTRLTVT.